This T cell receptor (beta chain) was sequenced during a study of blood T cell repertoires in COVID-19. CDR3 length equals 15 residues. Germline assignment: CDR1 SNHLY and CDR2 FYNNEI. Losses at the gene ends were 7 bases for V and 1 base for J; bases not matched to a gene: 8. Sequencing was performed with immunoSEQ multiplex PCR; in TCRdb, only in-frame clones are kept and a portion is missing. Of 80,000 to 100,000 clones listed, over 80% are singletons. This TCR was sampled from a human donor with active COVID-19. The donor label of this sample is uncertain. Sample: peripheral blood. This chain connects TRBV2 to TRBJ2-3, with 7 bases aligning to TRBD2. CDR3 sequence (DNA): TGTGCCAGCAAGACGGGGGGAACCCGCACAGATACGCAGTATTTT. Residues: CASKTGGTRTDTQYF. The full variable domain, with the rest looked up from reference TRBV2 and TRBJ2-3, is EPEVTQTPSHQVTQMGQEVILRCVPISNHLYFYWYRQILGQKVEFLVSFYNNEISEKSEIFDDQFSVERPDGSNFTLKIRSTKLEDSAMYFCASKTGGTRTDTQYFGPGTRLTVL.